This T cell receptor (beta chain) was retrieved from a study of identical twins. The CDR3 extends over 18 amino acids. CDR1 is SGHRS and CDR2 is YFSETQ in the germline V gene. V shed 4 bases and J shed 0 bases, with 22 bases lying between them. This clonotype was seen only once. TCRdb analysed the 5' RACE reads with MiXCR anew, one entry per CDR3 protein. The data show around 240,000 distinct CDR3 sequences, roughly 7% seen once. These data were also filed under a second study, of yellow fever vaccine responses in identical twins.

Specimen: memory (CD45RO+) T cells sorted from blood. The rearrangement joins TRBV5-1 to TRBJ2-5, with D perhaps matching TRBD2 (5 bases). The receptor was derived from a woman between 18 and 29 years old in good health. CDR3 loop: CASSRGVVSTAYQETQYF. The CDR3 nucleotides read TGCGCCAGCAGCCGGGGAGTAGTGTCAACAGCTTACCAAGAGACCCAGTACTTC.